This passage covers 29 T cell receptor beta chains from one sample sequenced in a study of CD8+ T cells in alopecia areata. The treatment was: oral pan-JAK inhibitor, 5-10 mg twice daily. Following extraction, RNA underwent reverse transcription to cDNA, which served as the sequencing template. Sequenced by immunoSEQ multiplex PCR; TCRdb stores in-frame clones only, minus some. The sample holds roughly 220,000 clones; 35% to 40% are singletons and the top ten take 0.4% to 0.55%. The sample in question was CD4+ T cells sorted from blood, obtained around week 34, from a patient treated with tofacitinib. The receptors were gathered from a human donor with alopecia areata.

There are a few counts of this clone. V usage is TRBV7-9 and J usage is TRBJ2-6, with 9 bases aligning to TRBD1. The CDR3 loop spans 17 amino acids. The J segment lost 4 bases and the V segment lost 5 bases, leaving 9 bases of the junction unmatched. Germline loops: CDR1 SEHNR, CDR2 FQNEAQ (reference sequence). The chain's CDR3 is CASSPGQGTSGANVLTF. CDR3 sequence (DNA): TGTGCCAGCAGCCCGGGACAGGGAACTTCAGGGGCCAACGTCCTGACTTTC.

This clone has a handful of counts. The rearrangement links TRBV5-8 to TRBJ2-7; D remains unclear. V was pared by 3 bases and J by 5 bases, with 12 bases between. In germline, CDR1 is SGHTS, CDR2 YDEGEE. The CDR3 runs 13 residues. The CDR3 DNA reads TGTGCCAGCAGCTCATTGGGGAAGGACGAGCAGTACTTC. It translates to CASSSLGKDEQYF.

This clone was seen more than once but under ten times. The V gene is TRBV5-1, the J gene TRBJ2-1, with D uncertain. Per germline, CDR1 SGHRS and CDR2 YFSETQ. Trimming pared 7 bases from V and 5 bases from J, leaving 16 bases between. The length of the CDR3 is 14 residues. CDR3 protein: CASAAGPADNEQFF. The CDR3 region has the DNA TGCGCCAGCGCGGCAGGACCGGCGGACAATGAGCAGTTCTTC. Looking up the rest from reference TRBV5-1 and TRBJ2-1 gives the full variable domain: KAGVTQTPRYLIKTRGQQVTLSCSPISGHRSVSWYQQTPGQGLQFLFEYFSETQRNKGNFPGRFSGRQFSNSRSEMNVSTLELGDSALYLCASAAGPADNEQFFGPGTRLTVL.

The gene calls are TRBV30 and TRBJ2-1; the match to TRBD2 covers 10 bases. The V gene's germline CDR1 is GTSNPN and CDR2 SVGIG (reference sequence). Trimming at V came to 2 bases and at J to 0 bases, leaving 10 bases not matched to a gene. The CDR3 has 18 residues. The CDR3 reads CAWSWVAGGLSSYNEQFF. CDR3 bases: TGTGCCTGGAGTTGGGTAGCGGGGGGCCTAAGCTCCTACAATGAGCAGTTCTTC.

V and J are TRBV9 and TRBJ2-2; no definite D call. V was pared by 7 bases and J by 4 bases, with 17 bases between. The CDR3 has 15 amino acids. The germline CDR1 and CDR2 sequences are SGDLS and YYNGEE. CDR3 loop: CASGSGPTPTGELFF. The CDR3 DNA reads as TGTGCCAGCGGATCGGGTCCCACCCCCACCGGGGAGCTGTTTTTT.

This clone was counted between two and nine times. V and J are TRBV11-2 and TRBJ1-3; D is unclear. CDR1 SGHAT and CDR2 FQNNGV come from the germline V gene. Deletions cut 1 base from V and 2 bases from J, with 12 bases between. The CDR3 spans 16 residues. In DNA form, the CDR3 reads TGTGCCAGCAGCTTAGTAGGCCCCGGGCCTGGAAACACCATATATTTT. This translates into CASSLVGPGPGNTIYF. Looking up the rest from reference TRBV11-2 and TRBJ1-3 gives the full variable domain: EAGVAQSPRYKIIEKRQSVAFWCNPISGHATLYWYQQILGQGPKLLIQFQNNGVVDDSQLPKDRFSAERLKGVDSTLKIQPAKLEDSAVYLCASSLVGPGPGNTIYFGEGSWLTVV.

This clone has just a few counts. The rearrangement joins TRBV4-1 to TRBJ2-1, with 8 bases matching TRBD1. CDR1 and CDR2 from the germline V gene are MGHRA and YSYEKL. The CDR3 spans 16 residues. The V gene end was trimmed by 5 bases and the J gene end by 5 bases; junction bases not matched to a gene: 11. The CDR3 loop is CASSFGRQGTNNEQFF. The CDR3 nucleotides read TGCGCCAGCAGCTTCGGGCGACAGGGGACGAACAATGAGCAGTTCTTC.

With respect to this clone: The sample carries other DNA sequences with the same CDR3. The chain uses TRBV30 and TRBJ2-2; D is unclear. Looked up from germline, CDR1 is GTSNPN and CDR2 is SVGIG (reference sequence). The germline V and J ends were trimmed by 1 base and 0 bases, with 6 bases remaining between them. This CDR3 has 14 residues. DNA of the CDR3: TGTGCCTGGAGTGGTCAGGCGAACACCGGGGAGCTGTTTTTT. It specifies CAWSGQANTGELFF. The complete variable domain, with remaining parts taken from reference TRBV30 and TRBJ2-2, reads SQTIHQWPATLVQPVGSPLSLECTVEGTSNPNLYWYRQAAGRGLQLLFYSVGIGQISSEVPQNLSASRPQDRQFILSSKKLLLSDSGFYLCAWSGQANTGELFFGEGSRLTVL.

This clone occurred a few times. A much larger clonotype is one base distant, so this may be a read error. Other DNA sequences in this specimen translate into the identical CDR3. The chain is built from TRBV5-5 and TRBJ2-5; D gene unclear. Trimming pared 0 bases from V and 4 bases from J, leaving 1 base between. This CDR3 spans 11 amino acids. Germline V CDR1 and CDR2: SGHKS, YYEKEE (reference sequence). The CDR3 coding sequence is TGTGCCAGCAGCTTGGTAGAGACCCAGTACTTC. Encoded protein: CASSLVETQYF.

J is TRBJ1-1 and V is TRBV9; no firm D call. The CDR3 length is 16 residues. Looked up from germline, CDR1 is SGDLS and CDR2 is YYNGEE. Between the trimmed V and J ends, which lost 4 bases and 4 bases, there was a span of 20 bases. As DNA, the CDR3 is TGTGCCAGCAGCTCCTCCCGCGGAGGGCGGTCCACTGAAGCTTTCTTT. Its translation is CASSSSRGGRSTEAFF.

The CDR3 region is CAWSVTEQYF. DNA of the CDR3: TGTGCCTGGAGCGTCACGGAGCAGTACTTC. The rearrangement uses TRBV30 and TRBJ2-7; D gene uncertain. This CDR3 region has 10 residues. Trimming removed 3 bases at V and 7 bases at J, with 7 bases between. Germline V gene sequence: CDR1 GTSNPN, CDR2 SVGIG (reference sequence). Full variable domain (outside the CDR3, taken from reference TRBV30 and TRBJ2-7): SQTIHQWPATLVQPVGSPLSLECTVEGTSNPNLYWYRQAAGRGLQLLFYSVGIGQISSEVPQNLSASRPQDRQFILSSKKLLLSDSGFYLCAWSVTEQYFGPGTRLTVT.

This clone was seen more than once but under ten times. J is TRBJ1-2 and V is TRBV29-1; TRBD1 matches 8 bases. This CDR3 comprises 13 residues. Per germline, CDR1 SQVTM and CDR2 ANQGSEA. V was pared by 1 base and J by 7 bases, with 5 bases of the junction left unmatched. This CDR3 reads CSVEARTGSGYTF. CDR3 bases: TGCAGCGTTGAAGCTAGGACAGGGTCTGGCTACACCTTC.

This clone has just a few counts. V gene TRBV9 combines with J gene TRBJ1-2; TRBD1 matches 8 bases. The junction had 3 bases not matched to a gene; V was cut back by 3 bases and J by 2 bases. This CDR3 contains 14 residues. Germline V gives CDR1 SGDLS, CDR2 YYNGEE. CDR3 coding DNA: TGTGCCAGCAGCGCAGACAGGGGAAACTATGGCTACACCTTC. As protein: CASSADRGNYGYTF.

This chain joins TRBV5-6 and TRBJ1-2; D gene unclear. The CDR3 contains 15 residues. V gave up 1 base and J gave up 5 bases, with 15 bases separating them. Germline V gene sequence: CDR1 SGHDT, CDR2 YYEEEE. The CDR3 bases are TGTGCCAGCAGCTTGATAAAAGGCTTTATTTATGGCTACACCTTC. Translation: CASSLIKGFIYGYTF.

This clone was seen more than once but under ten times. The chain links TRBV23-1 to TRBJ2-7, with 12 bases that match TRBD2. TRBV23-1 is given ORF status, its function remaining uncertain. V lost 4 bases and J lost 2; bases outside the gene matches: 0. This CDR3 comprises 14 residues. For the CDR3, the DNA is TGCGCCAGCAGTCGGACTAGCGGGACCTACGAGCAGTACTTC. It translates to CASSRTSGTYEQYF.

This clone occurred a few times. The chain links TRBV27 to TRBJ2-3; the match to TRBD1 covers 7 bases. Looked up from germline, CDR1 is MNHEY and CDR2 is SMNVEV (reference sequence). Trimming cost V 10 bases and J 2 bases; bases outside gene matches: 3. The CDR3 has 12 amino acids. As DNA, the CDR3 is TGTGCCATCGGGACAGCCACAGATACGCAGTATTTT. The encoded protein is CAIGTATDTQYF.

For the CDR3, the DNA is TGTGCCGGCCAGAGGTCTGGGGCCAACGTCCTGACTTTC. Translating it yields CAGQRSGANVLTF. The chain combines TRBV7-9 with TRBJ2-6; no clear D. Between the trimmed V and J ends, which lost 11 bases and 1 base, there was a span of 9 bases. The CDR3 runs to 13 residues. Germline values: CDR1 SEHNR, CDR2 FQNEAQ (reference sequence).

The rearrangement uses TRBV4-1 and TRBJ1-1, with D perhaps TRBD1 (6 bases). The CDR3 is 16 amino acids. Germline V gene sequence: CDR1 MGHRA, CDR2 YSYEKL. V lost 0 bases and J 0 bases, leaving 11 bases between the germline ends. CDR3 amino acids: CASSQEAGQLNTEAFF. CDR3 DNA sequence: TGCGCCAGCAGCCAAGAGGCGGGACAATTGAACACTGAAGCTTTCTTT.

The chain combines TRBV7-6 with TRBJ2-5; 7 bases are shared with TRBD1. Germline assignment: CDR1 SGHVS and CDR2 FNYEAQ. The CDR3 contains 12 residues. V shed 6 bases and J 5 bases; nucleotides not matched to a gene: 3. The CDR3 region has the DNA TGTGCCAGCAGGACAGGGATCGAGACCCAGTACTTC. Translating it yields CASRTGIETQYF.

The V and J genes are TRBV29-1 and TRBJ1-4, with D possibly being TRBD1 (5 bases). V was trimmed by 0 bases and J by 2 bases, leaving 13 bases between them. CDR1 is SQVTM, CDR2 ANQGSEA, per germline. The CDR3 spans 16 residues. The CDR3 DNA reads as TGCAGCGTTGAAGATTCTGGGGGGAGGACTAATGAAAAACTGTTTTTT. This sequence encodes CSVEDSGGRTNEKLFF.

This clone was seen a few times. The rearrangement links TRBV7-3 to TRBJ2-1, with 8 bases lining up with TRBD1. Germline V gene sequence: CDR1 SGHTA, CDR2 FQGTGA. This CDR3 is built from 14 residues. Trimming cost V 5 bases and J 10 bases; bases outside gene matches: 10. The CDR3 here is CASSTQGDLVEQFF. CDR3 in DNA: TGTGCCAGCAGCACACAGGGGGACTTGGTCGAGCAGTTCTTC. The full variable domain, rest sourced from reference TRBV7-3 and TRBJ2-1, is GAGVSQTPSNKVTEKGKYVELRCDPISGHTALYWYRQSLGQGPEFLIYFQGTGAADDSGLPNDRFFAVRPEGSVSTLKIQRTERGDSAVYLCASSTQGDLVEQFFGPGTRLTVL.

This chain joins TRBV7-3 and TRBJ2-3, with D unresolved. Germline V gives CDR1 SGHTA, CDR2 FQGTGA. The CDR3 totals 15 residues. V lost 5 bases to trimming and J lost 0 bases, with 12 bases between them. CDR3 coding DNA: TGTGCCAGCAGCGCCAGCCGGAGTAGCACAGATACGCAGTATTTT. This encodes CASSASRSSTDTQYF.

This clone was counted only a few times. The chain links TRBV7-6 to TRBJ2-3; no clear D. Germline V gene lookup returns CDR1 SGHVS and CDR2 FNYEAQ. Trimming stripped 3 bases from V and 4 bases from J, with 2 bases between. The CDR3 is 11 amino acids. The CDR3 spells CASSLADTQYF. Here the CDR3 DNA reads TGTGCCAGCAGCTTGGCAGATACGCAGTATTTT.

V is TRBV4-1 and J is TRBJ1-5, with TRBD1 as a possible D gene (5 bases). Trimming took off 7 bases at V and 0 bases at J, with 22 bases between the two ends. This CDR3 contains 18 residues. Germline V gene lookup returns CDR1 MGHRA and CDR2 YSYEKL. In DNA form, the CDR3 reads TGCGCCAGCACAAGTGGGGCCAGGACCGCTTATAGCAATCAGCCCCAGCATTTT. Translated, it gives CASTSGARTAYSNQPQHF.

In DNA form, the CDR3 reads TGTGCCAGCAGTTACTCGACCAGGGACTATGGCTACACCTTC. Its protein is CASSYSTRDYGYTF. This chain uses TRBV6-5 with TRBJ1-2; D might be TRBD1 (5 bases). Looked up from germline, CDR1 is MNHEY and CDR2 is SVGAGI. The CDR3 sequence is 14 residues long. V was shortened by 0 bases and J by 3 bases, with 8 bases between the two germline ends.

The V gene is TRBV29-1, the J gene TRBJ2-3; 8 bases match TRBD1. Losses at the gene ends were 4 bases for V and 2 bases for J; bases not matched to a gene: 2. The CDR3 is 13 residues long. Per germline, CDR1 SQVTM and CDR2 ANQGSEA. CDR3: CSVGQGITDTQYF. Here the CDR3 DNA reads TGCAGCGTTGGACAGGGGATCACAGATACGCAGTATTTT.

This clone was counted once. V usage is TRBV6-1 and J usage is TRBJ2-7, with D perhaps TRBD2 (6 bases). V was trimmed by 2 bases and J by 6 bases, leaving 17 bases between them. The V gene's germline CDR1 is MNHNS and CDR2 SASEGT. CDR3 length: 15 amino acids. In DNA form, the CDR3 reads TGTGCCAGCAGTGAACGGGGGACGCTAGGACCCGAGCAGTACTTC. Protein sequence: CASSERGTLGPEQYF.

In its sample, this clone was seen a few times. The junction departs from germline at one end; a sequencing error may be responsible. The chain uses TRBV7-9 and TRBJ1-1; D is undetermined. Germline V gene lookup returns CDR1 SEHNR and CDR2 FQNEAQ (reference sequence). This CDR3 is built from 13 residues. In nucleotides, the CDR3 is TGTGCCAGCAGCTTAGAAATGAAGACTGAAGCTTTCTTT. It is translated as CASSLEMKTEAFF.

The chain couples TRBV27 to TRBJ2-3; tentatively, D is TRBD2 (6 bases). V was clipped by 2 bases and J by 1 base, with 10 bases between them. The CDR3 has 15 amino acids. Germline V gene lookup returns CDR1 MNHEY and CDR2 SMNVEV (reference sequence). The CDR3 reads CASSLGGTGTDTQYF. DNA for the CDR3: TGTGCCAGCAGTTTAGGGGGGACGGGCACAGATACGCAGTATTTT.